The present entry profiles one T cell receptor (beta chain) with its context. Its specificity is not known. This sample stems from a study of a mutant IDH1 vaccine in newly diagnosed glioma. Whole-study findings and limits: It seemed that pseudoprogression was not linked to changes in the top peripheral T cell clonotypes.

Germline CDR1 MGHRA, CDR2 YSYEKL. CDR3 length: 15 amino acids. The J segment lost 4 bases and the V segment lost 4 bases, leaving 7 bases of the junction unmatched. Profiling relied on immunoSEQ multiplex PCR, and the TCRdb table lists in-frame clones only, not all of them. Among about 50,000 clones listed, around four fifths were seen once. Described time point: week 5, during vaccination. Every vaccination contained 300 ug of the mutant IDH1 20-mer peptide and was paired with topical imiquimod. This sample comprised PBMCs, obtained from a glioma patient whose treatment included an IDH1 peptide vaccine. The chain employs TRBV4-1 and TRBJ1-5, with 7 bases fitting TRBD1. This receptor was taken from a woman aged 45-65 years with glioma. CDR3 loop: CASSRTGTENQPQHF. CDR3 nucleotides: TGCGCCAGCAGCCGAACCGGGACAGAAAATCAGCCCCAGCATTTT.